What follows are 11 T cell receptor beta chains derived from one specimen sequenced in a study of CD8+CD57+ T cells in acquired aplastic anemia. Using genomic DNA as the template, TCR beta VDJ and CDR3 profiling was carried out. TCRdb called the reads again in MiXCR, with one record for every CDR3 protein. Of approximately 250,000 distinct CDR3 sequences in the sample, 70% to 85% were seen once. Flow cytometry had shown expanded CD8+CD57+ cells in the patients chosen for sequencing. The sequenced sample was sorted CD4+, CD8+, or CD8+CD57+ T cells (not recorded which) from PBMCs. Receptors originate from a human donor with aplastic anemia.

This rearrangement joins TRBV7-8 to TRBJ2-7; D is perhaps TRBD1 (5 bases). The CDR3 spans 18 residues. CDR1 and CDR2 from the germline V gene are SGHVS and FQNEAQ. The CDR3 reads CVSSFQPDATALSYEQYV. The CDR3 DNA follows: TGTGTCAGCAGCTTTCAGCCAGACGCGACAGCCCTTTCCTACGAGCAGTACGTC.

The V call is TRBV29-1, the J call TRBJ1-1; D is unclear. The CDR3 runs 14 residues. In germline, CDR1 is SQVTM, CDR2 ANQGSEA. V gave up 4 bases and J gave up 1 base, with 13 bases separating them. CDR3 bases: TGCAGCGTTGGGCACAAAATGAGGAACACTGAAGCTTTCTTT. It translates to CSVGHKMRNTEAFF.

The chain has TRBV29-1 and TRBJ1-2; D may be TRBD1 (5 bases). Germline CDR1 is SQVTM and CDR2 is ANQGSEA. This CDR3 is built from 14 residues. Trimming stripped 6 bases from V and 4 bases from J, with 18 bases between. The CDR3 DNA follows: TGCAGCGTCCTTCCCGTCCGACAGACCTATGGCTACACCTTC. Its translation is CSVLPVRQTYGYTF.

The table lists this clonotype with a few counts. Sequence at one end of the junction differs from germline and may be a read error. The chain couples TRBV7-9 to TRBJ2-3; D is possibly TRBD2 (6 bases). Germline CDR1 is SEHNR and CDR2 is FQNEAQ (reference sequence). The CDR3 runs 14 residues. CDR3 sequence (DNA): TGTGCCAGCAGCTTTCAAAGAAGTGGGGGGAGGCAGGAGTTT. It is translated as CASSFQRSGGRQEF.

The chain couples TRBV2 to TRBJ1-2; D is unclear. The CDR3 has 16 amino acids. V dropped 6 bases and J dropped 5 bases, with 22 bases sitting between them. Germline values: CDR1 SNHLY, CDR2 FYNNEI. DNA of the CDR3: TGTGCCAGCAGCGTCGAGAGGGCCGGGCTCGTATATGGCTACACCTTC. It specifies CASSVERAGLVYGYTF.

The V gene is TRBV5-4, the J gene TRBJ2-7; 10 bases line up with TRBD2. Germline-derived CDR1 and CDR2 are SGHNT and YYREEE (reference sequence). The CDR3 has 16 amino acids. V lost 4 bases, J lost 2 bases, and 9 bases stayed unmatched. CDR3 loop: CASSDTSGEVAYEQYV. The DNA of the CDR3 is TGTGCCAGCAGCGATACTAGCGGGGAAGTCGCCTACGAGCAGTACGTC.

On this clonotype: At one end, the junction sequence differs from germline, possibly due to a read error. This chain connects TRBV9 to TRBJ2-3; 8 nucleotides agree with TRBD2. The germline V gene has CDR1 SGDLS and CDR2 YYNGEE. This CDR3 is 14 amino acids long. The CDR3 sequence is CASGVAGNTQSLDF. CDR3 in DNA: TGTGCCAGCGGCGTAGCGGGGAACACTCAGTCGTTGGATTTT.

This chain joins TRBV9 and TRBJ1-2; 8 bases align to TRBD1. The CDR3 has 15 residues. Germline-derived CDR1 and CDR2 are SGDLS and YYNGEE. Trimming at V came to 7 bases and at J to 3 bases, leaving 11 bases not matched to a gene. The CDR3 region has the DNA TGTGCCAGCGGCGAACCAGGGGGCGCCGACTATGGCTACACCTTC. The encoded protein is CASGEPGGADYGYTF.

V gene TRBV7-8 combines with J gene TRBJ1-6; the D is unclear. The CDR3 loop spans 14 amino acids. The ends were cut back, 10 bases at V and 3 bases at J, with 13 bases in the middle. Germline V gene sequence: CDR1 SGHVS, CDR2 FQNEAQ. CDR3 sequence: CAMSLSGYNSPLHF. In DNA form, the CDR3 reads TGTGCCATGAGCTTGAGTGGCTATAATTCACCCCTCCACTTT.

Note on this clonotype: At one of its ends the junction is not consistent with the germline gene, which may arise from a read error. The rearrangement joins TRBV7-3 to TRBJ2-3; D call uncertain. This CDR3 has 14 residues. CDR1 SGHTA and CDR2 FQGTGA come from the germline V gene. CDR3 coding DNA: TGTGCCAGCAGCTTAGGCGGCCGTGGAGATAAGCAGTATTTC. It codes for CASSLGGRGDKQYF.

The genes are TRBV9 and TRBJ1-1; D is unclear. The CDR3 sequence is 14 residues long. From germline, CDR1 is SGDLS and CDR2 YYNGEE. The V end lost 3 bases, the J end lost 14 bases, and 23 bases lay between the germline ends. For the CDR3, the DNA is TGTGCCAGCAGCGATGTGGCCAGCAGCAATGAGCCGTTCTTT. The encoded protein is CASSDVASSNEPFF.